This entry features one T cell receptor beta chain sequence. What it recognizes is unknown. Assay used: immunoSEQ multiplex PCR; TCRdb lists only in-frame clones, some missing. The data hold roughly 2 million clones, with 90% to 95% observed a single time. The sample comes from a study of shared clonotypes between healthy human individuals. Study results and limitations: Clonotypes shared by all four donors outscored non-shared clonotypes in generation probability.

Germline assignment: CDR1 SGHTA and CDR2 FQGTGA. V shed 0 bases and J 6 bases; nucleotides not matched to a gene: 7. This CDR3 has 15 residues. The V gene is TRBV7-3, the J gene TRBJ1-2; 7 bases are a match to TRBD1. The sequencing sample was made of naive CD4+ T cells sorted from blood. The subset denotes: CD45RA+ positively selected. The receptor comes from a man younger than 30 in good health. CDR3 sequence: CASSLTGGQFHGYTF. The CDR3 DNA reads TGTGCCAGCAGCTTAACAGGGGGCCAATTTCATGGCTACACCTTC.